A single sample is the source of the 9 T cell receptor beta chains below, sequenced in a study of shared clonotypes between healthy human individuals. Assay used: immunoSEQ multiplex PCR; TCRdb lists only in-frame clones, some missing. The table shows about half a million clones, with around 73% occurring only once. Sequenced sample: PBMCs. All receptors come from a middle-aged woman in good health. Some clones in this sample may be carry-over from other donors' samples.

A note on this clone: This is likely an artifact of a read error, given a far larger clone one base away. Additional DNA sequences in this sample encode the identical CDR3. The rearrangement uses TRBV30 and TRBJ1-1; D is unresolved. In germline, CDR1 is GTSNPN, CDR2 SVGIG (reference sequence). This CDR3 contains 17 residues. CDR3 sequence (DNA): TGTGCCTGGAGCGCCAGTCTTACCTCAACCTTGGGCACTGAAGCCTTCTTT. Its translation: CAWSASLTSTLGTEAFF.

This clone was seen more than once but under ten times. This chain joins TRBV19 and TRBJ2-5, with TRBD1 matching 7 bases. The end of the DNA fits TRBJ2-7 better, so the J call may be wrong. CDR3 length: 15 amino acids. Germline V gene sequence: CDR1 LNHDA, CDR2 SQIVND (reference sequence). CDR3 amino acids: CASSGIGTASYEQYF. Written as DNA, the CDR3 is TGTGCCAGTAGTGGTATCGGGACAGCCTCCTACGAGCAGTACTTC.

This clone was picked up one time. The rearrangement links TRBV28 to TRBJ2-1, with a tentative D call TRBD2 (6 bases). The ends were cut back, 5 bases at V and 2 bases at J, with 16 bases in the middle. Per the germline V gene, CDR1 is MDHEN and CDR2 is SYDVKM. The CDR3 extends over 16 amino acids. CDR3 nucleotide sequence: TGTGCCAGCAGTCCTCTCGGGGGACTCCCCTACAATGAGCAGTTCTTC. Translated: CASSPLGGLPYNEQFF.

The chain combines TRBV9 with TRBJ2-5, with D possibly TRBD2 on 5 matching bases. V lost 0 bases and J lost 11, with 20 bases in between. CDR3 length equals 15 residues. Germline CDR1 is SGDLS and CDR2 is YYNGEE. This CDR3 is CASSVVPAGPREQYF. The CDR3 nucleotides are TGTGCCAGCAGCGTAGTCCCCGCCGGGCCGAGGGAGCAGTACTTC. The full variable domain, completed using reference TRBV9 and TRBJ2-5, is DSGVTQTPKHLITATGQRVTLRCSPRSGDLSVYWYQQSLDQGLQFLIQYYNGEERAKGNILERFSAQQFPDLHSELNLSSLELGDSALYFCASSVVPAGPREQYFGPGTRLLVL.

The chain couples TRBV6-5 to TRBJ2-1, with TRBD2 identical over 15 bases. Trimming removed 5 bases from V and 9 bases from J; junction bases left unmatched: 5. The CDR3 has 15 residues. Germline CDR1 MNHEY, CDR2 SVGAGI. CDR3 loop: CASSTGLAGGIEQFF. The CDR3 DNA is TGTGCCAGCAGTACGGGACTAGCGGGAGGTATTGAGCAGTTCTTC.

Remarks on this clone: This sample includes further DNA sequences coding for the same CDR3. This chain uses TRBV7-9 with TRBJ2-2; D ambiguous. Germline V gene lookup returns CDR1 SEHNR and CDR2 FQNEAQ (reference sequence). This CDR3 comprises 14 residues. V was pared by 1 base and J by 0 bases, with 3 bases between. The CDR3 DNA is TGTGCCAGCAGCTTAGTACCGAACACCGGGGAGCTGTTTTTT. The encoded protein is CASSLVPNTGELFF.

The V and J genes are TRBV27 and TRBJ2-2, with 11 bases identical to TRBD1. Per germline, CDR1 MNHEY and CDR2 SMNVEV (reference sequence). The CDR3 has 15 residues. The trim removed 5 bases at V and 4 bases at J, leaving 3 bases unmatched. The chain's CDR3 is CASSQDRGRTGELFF. The CDR3, as DNA: TGTGCCAGCAGTCAGGACAGGGGGCGCACCGGGGAGCTGTTTTTT.

This clone was detected a few times. The likely explanation is a read error, given a far larger clone one base away. The rearrangement links TRBV28 to TRBJ2-2; D perhaps matches TRBD2 (6 bases). The V gene's germline CDR1 is MDHEN and CDR2 SYDVKM. The CDR3 is made up of 14 amino acids. The CDR3 loop reads CASSLTRNTGGLFF. The CDR3, as DNA: TGTGCCAGCAGTTTAACCAGGAACACCGGGGGGCTGTTTTTT.

This clone has a handful of counts. The J gene is TRBJ1-5, the V gene TRBV6-4; D gene ambiguous. The length of the CDR3 is 13 residues. Between the trimmed V and J ends, which lost 4 bases and 7 bases, there was a span of 11 bases. CDR1 is MRHNA and CDR2 is SNTAGT in the germline V gene. CDR3 region: CASSAELSQPQHF. The DNA for the CDR3 is TGTGCCAGCAGTGCGGAGTTATCCCAGCCCCAGCATTTT.